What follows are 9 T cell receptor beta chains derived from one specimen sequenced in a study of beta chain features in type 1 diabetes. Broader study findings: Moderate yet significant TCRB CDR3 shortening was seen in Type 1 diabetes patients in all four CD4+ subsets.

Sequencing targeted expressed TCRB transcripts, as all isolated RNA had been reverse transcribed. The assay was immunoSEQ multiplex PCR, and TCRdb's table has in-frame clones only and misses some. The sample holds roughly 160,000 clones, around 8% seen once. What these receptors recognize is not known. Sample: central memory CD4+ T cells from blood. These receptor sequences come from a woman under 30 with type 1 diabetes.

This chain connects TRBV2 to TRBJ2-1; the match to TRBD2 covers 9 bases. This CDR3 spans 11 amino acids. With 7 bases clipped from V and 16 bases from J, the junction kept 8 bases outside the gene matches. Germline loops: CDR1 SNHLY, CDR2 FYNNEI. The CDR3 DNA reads TGTGCCAGCACCCTCGGGACTAGCCATTTCTTC. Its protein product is CASTLGTSHFF.

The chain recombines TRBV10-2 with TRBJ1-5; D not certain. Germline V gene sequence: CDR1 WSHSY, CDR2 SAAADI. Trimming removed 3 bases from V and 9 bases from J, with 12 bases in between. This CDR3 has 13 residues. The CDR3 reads CASSEIGVRPQHF. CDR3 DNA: TGCGCCAGCAGTGAAATAGGAGTTCGGCCCCAGCATTTT.

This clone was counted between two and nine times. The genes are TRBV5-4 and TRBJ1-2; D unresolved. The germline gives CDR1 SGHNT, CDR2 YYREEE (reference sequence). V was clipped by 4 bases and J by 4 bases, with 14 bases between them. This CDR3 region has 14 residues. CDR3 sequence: CASSALGGGYGYTF. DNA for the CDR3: TGTGCCAGCAGCGCTCTAGGAGGCGGCTATGGCTACACCTTC.

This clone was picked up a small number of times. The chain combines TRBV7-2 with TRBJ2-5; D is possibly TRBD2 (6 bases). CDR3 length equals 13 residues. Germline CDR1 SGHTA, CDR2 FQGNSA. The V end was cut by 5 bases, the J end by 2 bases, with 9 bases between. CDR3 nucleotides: TGTGCCAGCAGCCAGGGACTTCAAGAGACCCAGTACTTC. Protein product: CASSQGLQETQYF.

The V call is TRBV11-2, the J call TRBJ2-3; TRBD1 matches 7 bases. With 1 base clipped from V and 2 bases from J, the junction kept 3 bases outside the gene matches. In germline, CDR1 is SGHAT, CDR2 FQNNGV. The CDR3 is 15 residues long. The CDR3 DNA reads TGTGCCAGCAGCTTAGGGCAGGGGGTCACAGATACGCAGTATTTT. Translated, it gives CASSLGQGVTDTQYF. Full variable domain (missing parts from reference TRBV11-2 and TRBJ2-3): EAGVAQSPRYKIIEKRQSVAFWCNPISGHATLYWYQQILGQGPKLLIQFQNNGVVDDSQLPKDRFSAERLKGVDSTLKIQPAKLEDSAVYLCASSLGQGVTDTQYFGPGTRLTVL.

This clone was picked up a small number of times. The CDR3 nucleotides are TGTGCCAGCAGCCGACAGGACAATCAGCCCCAGCATTTT. Its protein product is CASSRQDNQPQHF. The chain is built from TRBV7-6 and TRBJ1-5; tentatively, D is TRBD1 (6 bases). CDR3 length: 13 amino acids. Germline V lookup: CDR1 SGHVS, CDR2 FNYEAQ. With 5 bases removed from V and 3 bases from J, the gap between germline ends came to 8 bases.

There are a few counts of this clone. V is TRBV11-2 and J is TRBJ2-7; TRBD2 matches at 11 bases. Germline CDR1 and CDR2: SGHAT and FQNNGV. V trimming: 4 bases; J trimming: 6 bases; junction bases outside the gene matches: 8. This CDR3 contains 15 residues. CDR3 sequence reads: CASSSQWLAGGEQYF. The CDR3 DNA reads TGTGCCAGCAGCTCCCAGTGGCTAGCGGGAGGCGAGCAGTACTTC. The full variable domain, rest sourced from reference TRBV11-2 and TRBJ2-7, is EAGVAQSPRYKIIEKRQSVAFWCNPISGHATLYWYQQILGQGPKLLIQFQNNGVVDDSQLPKDRFSAERLKGVDSTLKIQPAKLEDSAVYLCASSSQWLAGGEQYFGPGTRLTVT.

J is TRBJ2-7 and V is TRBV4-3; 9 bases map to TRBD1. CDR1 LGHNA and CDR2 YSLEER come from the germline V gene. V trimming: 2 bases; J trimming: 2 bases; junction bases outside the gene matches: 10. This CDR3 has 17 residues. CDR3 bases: TGCGCCAGCAGCCAAAAGGTTTCGACAGGGGGGACCTACGAGCAGTACTTC. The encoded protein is CASSQKVSTGGTYEQYF.

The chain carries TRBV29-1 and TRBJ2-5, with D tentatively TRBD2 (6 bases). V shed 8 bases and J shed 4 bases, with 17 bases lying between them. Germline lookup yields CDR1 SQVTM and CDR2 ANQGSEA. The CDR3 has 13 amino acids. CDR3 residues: CSSFGGGVETQYF. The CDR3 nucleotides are TGCAGCTCCTTCGGGGGTGGGGTAGAGACCCAGTACTTC.